This T cell receptor beta chain was observed in a study of identical twins (TCRdb year 2016). About the study as a whole: The study deep-sequenced TCR alpha and beta repertoires from monozygotic twins, unrelated adults of various ages and cord blood to test whether fetal clonotypes persist. To rule out contamination, the twin experiments were replicated at different times with different library preparation protocols. General findings and caveats noted by the study authors: Out-of-frame TCR alpha sharing in monozygotic twins was systematically underestimated by recombination models, whereas sharing between unrelated individuals was in agreement with the recombination models. Because the same donors could not be followed over many years, conclusions were based on cross-sectional statistical analysis. Invariant T cells such as MAIT and iNKT could partly confound zero-insertion analyses, though diverse VJ usage argued against this for most clonotypes. Compared with coincidental sharing between unrelated individuals, out-of-frame TCR alpha sequences shared between twins had an excess of sequences with low generation probability. Abundant cord blood beta clonotypes had fewer insertions, young adult naive repertoires showed a similar but weaker trend, and memory repertoires showed no such trend. A weaker excess of twin sharing was found in beta out-of-frame sequences because the signal-to-noise ratio was lowered by fewer shared sequences.

All donors were healthy Caucasians. Three pairs of female monozygotic twins, all aged about 18 to 29 years, were included in the twin cohort. Positive isolation kits from Invitrogen were used to isolate the CD4+ and CD8+ T cell populations. Remarks on this clonotype: The antigen it binds to is not known. No quality values exist for individual bases; no much larger clone is one base distant.

Library preparation used 5' RACE. Sequencing was performed on an Illumina HiSeq 2000. Template switching introduced a universal primer binding site; the final cDNA contained a unique molecular identifier, enabling accurate counting of TCR cDNA molecules. Specific primers in the conserved constant-segment region were used to synthesize first-strand cDNA for TCR alpha and beta chains. Each cDNA library was double barcoded, with a SMART-Mk sample barcode plus Illumina barcodes, to control for contamination. TruSeq adapter sequences along with Illumina sample barcodes were introduced in two successive PCR steps. TCR alpha and beta cDNA libraries were sequenced on the Illumina HiSeq platform with custom primers. In the original analysis: Raw reads were processed with MiGEC to extract unique molecular identifiers, and MiXCR was used to determine CDR3 positions. For each individual, recombination models were inferred using an EM algorithm with the repgenHMM and IGoR tools. Shared clonotype analysis was performed with the tcR package in R, normalizing sharing by the product of cloneset sizes. To study raw recombination free of thymic and clonal selection effects, out-of-frame nonproductive sequences were analyzed. TCRdb took the public reads, trimmed them with fastp at Q25, ran MiXCR for clone calling and kept in-frame beta chains. Entries are consolidated by CDR3 protein sequence, retaining the most common genes and DNA. The V and J calls were determined by TCRdb, not by the authors. The sample records about 520,000 distinct CDR3 sequences, about 20% of which are singletons. 0.91% of the sample belongs to the ten largest clones.

A further study also used this sample, focusing on T cells expressing NK-cell markers. As the second paper documents: Several donors provided sorted CD3+CD56+NKG2C+, CD3+CD56+NKG2C- and CD3+CD56-NKG2C+ T-cell subsets, whose TCR beta-chain repertoires were profiled. Among the eight sequenced donors, only one was HCMV-seronegative, while the other seven were HCMV-seropositive. In several experiments an anti-gammadeltaTCR antibody was added to restrict sorting to alphabetaTCR-expressing T cells. In a handful of donors, the dominant CD3+CD56+NKG2C+ clonotypes ranked among the top 10 CD8+ clonotypes, making up roughly 1.0-7.0% of CD8+ T cells. Those dominant clonotypes were again the most abundant among CD3+CD56-NKG2C+ cells in a few donors, at about 25-60.1%. Whether the expanded NKG2C-expressing T cell clones were specific for HCMV antigens remained unclear. The eight sequenced donors were randomly selected healthy volunteers, three men and five women. HCMV serostatus was determined by detecting HCMV-specific IgG in serum with a commercial ELISA kit. MIGEC was used to demultiplex reads and group reads by UMI, and MiTCR was used to assemble and quantify clonotypes. To remove erroneous sequences, TCR cDNA sequences were retained only when supported by two or more reads. Downstream repertoire analysis used the tcR package, and clonotypes were matched across fractions by CDR3 nucleotide sequence plus V segment. VDJmatch was used to annotate antigen specificity against VDJdb, with one amino acid substitution in CDR3 allowed.

The source of this sequence is a woman aged 18-29 years in good health. Sequencing was carried out using CD4+ T cells sorted from blood.

The DNA sequence is TGCGCCAGCAGCCAAGGACAGGGGCCGCATGAGCAGTTCTTC. Its product reads: CASSQGQGPHEQFF. The V and J segments used are TRBV4-3 and TRBJ2-1; 8 bases in the middle match TRBD1. Measured from the cysteine to the phenylalanine, the CDR3 is 14 residues long. Only the CDR3 DNA stays, 42 bases, in frame from base 1. Ends trimmed: V by 1 base, J by 8 bases; bases unmatched to a gene: 4. Per the germline V gene, LGHNA is the CDR1 and YSLEER is the CDR2.